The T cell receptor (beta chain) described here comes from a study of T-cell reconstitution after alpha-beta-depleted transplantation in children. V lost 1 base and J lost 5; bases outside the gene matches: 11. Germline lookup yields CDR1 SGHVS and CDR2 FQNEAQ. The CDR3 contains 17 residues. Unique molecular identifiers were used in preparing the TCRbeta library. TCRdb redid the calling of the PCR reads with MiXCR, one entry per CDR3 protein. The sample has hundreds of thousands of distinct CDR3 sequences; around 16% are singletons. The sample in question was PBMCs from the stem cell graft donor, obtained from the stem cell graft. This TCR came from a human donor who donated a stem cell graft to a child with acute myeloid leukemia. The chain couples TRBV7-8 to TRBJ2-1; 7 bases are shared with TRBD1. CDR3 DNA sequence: TGTGCCAGCAGCTTAGAAGTTTTAGGGGGCAATAACAATGAGCAGTTCTTC. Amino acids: CASSLEVLGGNNNEQFF.